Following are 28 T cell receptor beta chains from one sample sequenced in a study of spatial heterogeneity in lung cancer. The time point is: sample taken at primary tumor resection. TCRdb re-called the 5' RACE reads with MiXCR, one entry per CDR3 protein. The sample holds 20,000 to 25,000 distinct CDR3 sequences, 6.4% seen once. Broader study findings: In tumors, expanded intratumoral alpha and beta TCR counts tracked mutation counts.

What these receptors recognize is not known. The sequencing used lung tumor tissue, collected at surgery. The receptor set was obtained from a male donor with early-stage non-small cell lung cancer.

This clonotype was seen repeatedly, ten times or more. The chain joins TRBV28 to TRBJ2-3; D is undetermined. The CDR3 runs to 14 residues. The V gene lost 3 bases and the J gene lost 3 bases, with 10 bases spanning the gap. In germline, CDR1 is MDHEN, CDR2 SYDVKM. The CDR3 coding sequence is TGTGCCAGCAGTTTCCTGTCAGGTACAGATACGCAGTATTTT. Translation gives CASSFLSGTDTQYF.

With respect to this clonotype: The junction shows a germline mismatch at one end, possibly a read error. In DNA form, the CDR3 reads TGTGCCAGCAGCTTCCAGCGGGGGACAAGAGAGGCCCAGTACTTC. Its protein product is CASSFQRGTREAQYF. The chain links TRBV11-2 to TRBJ2-5, with 8 bases lining up with TRBD2. Germline V gene sequence: CDR1 SGHAT, CDR2 FQNNGV. The length of the CDR3 is 15 residues.

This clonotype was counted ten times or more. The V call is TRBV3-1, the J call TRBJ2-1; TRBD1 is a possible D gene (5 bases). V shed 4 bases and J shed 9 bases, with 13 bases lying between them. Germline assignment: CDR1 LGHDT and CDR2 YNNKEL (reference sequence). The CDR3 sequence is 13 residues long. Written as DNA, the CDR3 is TGTGCCAGCAGCCTTACAGGTGATACTGAGCAGTTCTTC. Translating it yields CASSLTGDTEQFF.

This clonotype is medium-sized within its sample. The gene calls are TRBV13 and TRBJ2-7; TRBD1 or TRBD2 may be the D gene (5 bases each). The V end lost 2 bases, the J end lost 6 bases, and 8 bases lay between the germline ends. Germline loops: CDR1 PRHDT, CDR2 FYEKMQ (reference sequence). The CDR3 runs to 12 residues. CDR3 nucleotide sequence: TGTGCCAGCAGCTTAACGAGGGGCGAGCAGTACTTC. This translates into CASSLTRGEQYF. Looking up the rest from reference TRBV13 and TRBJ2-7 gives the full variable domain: AAGVIQSPRHLIKEKRETATLKCYPIPRHDTVYWYQQGPGQDPQFLISFYEKMQSDKGSIPDRFSAQQFSDYHSELNMSSLELGDSALYFCASSLTRGEQYFGPGTRLTVT.

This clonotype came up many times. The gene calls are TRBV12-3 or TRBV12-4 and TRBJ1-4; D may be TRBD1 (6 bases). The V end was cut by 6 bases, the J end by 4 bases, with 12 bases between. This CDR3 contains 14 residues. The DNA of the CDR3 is TGTGCCAGCAGCCTCGGACAGCATAATGAAAAACTGTTTTTT. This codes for CASSLGQHNEKLFF.

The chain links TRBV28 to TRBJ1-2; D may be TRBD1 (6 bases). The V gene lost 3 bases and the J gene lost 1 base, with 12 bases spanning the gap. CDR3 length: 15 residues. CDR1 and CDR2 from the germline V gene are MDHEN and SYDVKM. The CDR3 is CASSLSGHFNYGYTF. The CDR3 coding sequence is TGTGCCAGCAGTTTGTCGGGACATTTTAACTATGGCTACACCTTC.

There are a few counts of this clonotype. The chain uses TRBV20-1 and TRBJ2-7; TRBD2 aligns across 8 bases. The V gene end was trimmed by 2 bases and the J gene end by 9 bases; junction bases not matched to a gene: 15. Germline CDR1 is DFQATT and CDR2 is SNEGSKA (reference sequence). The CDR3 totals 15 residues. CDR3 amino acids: CSARSGEAGELGQYF. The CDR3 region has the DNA TGCAGTGCTAGATCAGGGGAAGCGGGGGAGTTAGGGCAGTACTTC.

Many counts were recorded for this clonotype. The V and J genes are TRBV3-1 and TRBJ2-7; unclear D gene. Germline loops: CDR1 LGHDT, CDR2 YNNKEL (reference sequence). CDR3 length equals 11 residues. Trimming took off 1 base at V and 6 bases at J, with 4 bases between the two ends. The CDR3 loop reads CASSQVGEQYF. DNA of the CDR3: TGTGCCAGCAGCCAAGTGGGCGAGCAGTACTTC.

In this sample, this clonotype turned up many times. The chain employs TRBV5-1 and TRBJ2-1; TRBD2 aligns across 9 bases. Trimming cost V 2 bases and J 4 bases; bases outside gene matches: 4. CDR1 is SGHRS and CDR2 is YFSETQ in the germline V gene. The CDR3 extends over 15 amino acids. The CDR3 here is CASSLSSGIYNEQFF. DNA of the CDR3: TGCGCCAGCAGCTTATCTAGCGGGATTTACAATGAGCAGTTCTTC.

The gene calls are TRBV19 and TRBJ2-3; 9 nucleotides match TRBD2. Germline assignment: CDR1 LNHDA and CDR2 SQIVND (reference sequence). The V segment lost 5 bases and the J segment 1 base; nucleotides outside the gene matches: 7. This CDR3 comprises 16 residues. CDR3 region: CASSLGVAGGTDTQYF. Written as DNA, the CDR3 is TGTGCCAGTAGTCTCGGGGTAGCGGGGGGCACAGATACGCAGTATTTT.

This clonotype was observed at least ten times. CDR3 sequence reads: CASSEGYTEAFF. The CDR3 region has the DNA TGTGCCAGCAGCGAAGGGTACACTGAAGCTTTCTTT. This chain links TRBV11-2 with TRBJ1-1, with D uncertain. CDR3 length: 12 residues. Trimming pared 5 bases from V and 3 bases from J, leaving 7 bases between. CDR1 and CDR2 (germline): SGHAT, FQNNGV.

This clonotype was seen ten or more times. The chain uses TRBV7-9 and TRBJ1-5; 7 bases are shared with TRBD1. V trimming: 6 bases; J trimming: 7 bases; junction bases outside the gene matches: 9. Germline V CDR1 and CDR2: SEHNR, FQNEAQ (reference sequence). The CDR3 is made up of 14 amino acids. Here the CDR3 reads CASSPTGNGQPQHF. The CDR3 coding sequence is TGTGCCAGCAGTCCGACAGGGAACGGCCAGCCCCAGCATTTT.

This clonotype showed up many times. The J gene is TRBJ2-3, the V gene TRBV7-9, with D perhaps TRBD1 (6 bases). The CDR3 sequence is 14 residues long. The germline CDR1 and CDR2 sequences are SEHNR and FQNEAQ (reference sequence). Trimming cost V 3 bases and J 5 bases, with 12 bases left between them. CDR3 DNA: TGTGCCAGCAGCTTTAGACAGGTCGAAGATACGCAGTATTTT. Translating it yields CASSFRQVEDTQYF.

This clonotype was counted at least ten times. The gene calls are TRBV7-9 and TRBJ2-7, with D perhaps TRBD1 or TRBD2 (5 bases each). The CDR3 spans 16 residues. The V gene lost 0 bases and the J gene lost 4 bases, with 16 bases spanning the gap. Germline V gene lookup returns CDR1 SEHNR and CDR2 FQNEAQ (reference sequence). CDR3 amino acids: CASSLAFGAGAYEQYF. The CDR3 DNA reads TGTGCCAGCAGCTTAGCGTTCGGGGCTGGTGCGTACGAGCAGTACTTC.

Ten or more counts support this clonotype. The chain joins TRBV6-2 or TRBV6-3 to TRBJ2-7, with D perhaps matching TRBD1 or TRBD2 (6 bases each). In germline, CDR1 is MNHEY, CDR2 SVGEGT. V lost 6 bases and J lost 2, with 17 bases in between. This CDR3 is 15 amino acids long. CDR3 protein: CASSTLDRTTYEQYF. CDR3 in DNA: TGTGCCAGCAGCACCTTAGACAGGACTACCTACGAGCAGTACTTC.

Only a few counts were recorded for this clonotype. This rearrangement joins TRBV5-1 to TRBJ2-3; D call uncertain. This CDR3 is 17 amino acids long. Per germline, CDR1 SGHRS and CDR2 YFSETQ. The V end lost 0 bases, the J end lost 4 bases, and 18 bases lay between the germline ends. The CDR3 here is CASSLEAVYLTPDTQYF. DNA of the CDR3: TGCGCCAGCAGCTTGGAGGCGGTTTACCTAACCCCAGATACGCAGTATTTT.

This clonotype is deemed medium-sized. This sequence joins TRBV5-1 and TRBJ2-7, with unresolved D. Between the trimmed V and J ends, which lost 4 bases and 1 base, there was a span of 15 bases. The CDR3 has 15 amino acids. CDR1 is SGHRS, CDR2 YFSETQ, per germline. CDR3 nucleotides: TGCGCCAGCAGCATACTAACGGGTTATTCCTACGAGCAGTACTTC. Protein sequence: CASSILTGYSYEQYF.

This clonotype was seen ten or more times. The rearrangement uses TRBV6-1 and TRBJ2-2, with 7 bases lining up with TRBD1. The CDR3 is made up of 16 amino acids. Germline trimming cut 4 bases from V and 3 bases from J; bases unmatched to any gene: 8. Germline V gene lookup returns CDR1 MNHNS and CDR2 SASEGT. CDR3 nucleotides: TGTGCCAGCAGTGTAGACAGGGATGAAGACACCGGGGAGCTGTTTTTT. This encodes CASSVDRDEDTGELFF.

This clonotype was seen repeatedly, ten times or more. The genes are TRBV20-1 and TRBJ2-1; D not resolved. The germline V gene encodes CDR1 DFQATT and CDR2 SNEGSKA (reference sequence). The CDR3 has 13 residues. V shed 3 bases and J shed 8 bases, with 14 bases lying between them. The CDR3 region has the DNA TGCAGTGCTAGCCCCGGGCTGCGCTATGAGCAGTTCTTC. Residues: CSASPGLRYEQFF.

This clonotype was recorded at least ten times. The CDR3 DNA reads TGTGCCAGCAGCTTAGGCCTAGGGACAGGGAATAATTCACCCCTCCACTTT. Amino acids: CASSLGLGTGNNSPLHF. The J gene is TRBJ1-6, the V gene TRBV7-6; 9 bases are a match to TRBD1. V shed 1 base and J 5 bases; nucleotides not matched to a gene: 6. This CDR3 has 17 residues. Germline values: CDR1 SGHVS, CDR2 FNYEAQ. The entire variable domain, with the rest obtained from reference TRBV7-6 and TRBJ1-6, is as follows: GAGVSQSPRYKVTKRGQDVALRCDPISGHVSLYWYRQALGQGPEFLTYFNYEAQQDKSGLPNDRFSAERPEGSISTLTIQRTEQRDSAMYRCASSLGLGTGNNSPLHFGNGTRLTVT.

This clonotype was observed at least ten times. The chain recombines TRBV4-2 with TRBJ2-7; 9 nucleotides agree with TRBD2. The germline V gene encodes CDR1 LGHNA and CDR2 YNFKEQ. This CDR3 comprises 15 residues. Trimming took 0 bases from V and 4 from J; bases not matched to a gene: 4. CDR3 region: CASSQDGRGGYEQYF. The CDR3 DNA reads TGTGCCAGCAGCCAAGACGGGCGGGGGGGTTACGAGCAGTACTTC.

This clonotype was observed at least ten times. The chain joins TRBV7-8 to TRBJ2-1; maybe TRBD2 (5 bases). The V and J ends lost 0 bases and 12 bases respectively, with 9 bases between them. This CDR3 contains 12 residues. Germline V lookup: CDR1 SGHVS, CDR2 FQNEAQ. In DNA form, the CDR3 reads TGTGCCAGCAGCTTAGCGATGGGAGTGCAGTTCTTC. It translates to CASSLAMGVQFF.

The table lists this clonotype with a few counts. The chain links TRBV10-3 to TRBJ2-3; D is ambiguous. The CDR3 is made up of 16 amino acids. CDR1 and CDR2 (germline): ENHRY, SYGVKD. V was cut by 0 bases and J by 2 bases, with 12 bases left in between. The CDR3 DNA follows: TGTGCCATCAGTGAGTCGCCTGGCCATTACACAGATACGCAGTATTTT. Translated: CAISESPGHYTDTQYF.

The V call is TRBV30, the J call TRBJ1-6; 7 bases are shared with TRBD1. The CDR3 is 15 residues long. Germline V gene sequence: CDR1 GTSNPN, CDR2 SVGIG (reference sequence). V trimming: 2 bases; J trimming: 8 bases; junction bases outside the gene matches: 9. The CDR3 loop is CAWSRLTGNDSPLHF. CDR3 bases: TGTGCCTGGAGTAGACTGACAGGGAACGATTCACCCCTCCACTTT.

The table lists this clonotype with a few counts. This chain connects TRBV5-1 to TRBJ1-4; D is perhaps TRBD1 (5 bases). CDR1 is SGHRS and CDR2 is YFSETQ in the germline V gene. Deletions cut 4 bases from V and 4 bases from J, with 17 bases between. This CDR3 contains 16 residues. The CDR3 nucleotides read TGCGCCAGCAGCCTCACGCTTGGGGGAGGTAATGAAAAACTGTTTTTT. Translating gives CASSLTLGGGNEKLFF.

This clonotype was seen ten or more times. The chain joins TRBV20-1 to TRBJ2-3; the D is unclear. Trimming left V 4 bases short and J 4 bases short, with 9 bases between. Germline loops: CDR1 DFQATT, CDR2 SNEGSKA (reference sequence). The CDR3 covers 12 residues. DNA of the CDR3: TGCAGTGCTACCCCCCCGGCAGATACGCAGTATTTT. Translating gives CSATPPADTQYF.

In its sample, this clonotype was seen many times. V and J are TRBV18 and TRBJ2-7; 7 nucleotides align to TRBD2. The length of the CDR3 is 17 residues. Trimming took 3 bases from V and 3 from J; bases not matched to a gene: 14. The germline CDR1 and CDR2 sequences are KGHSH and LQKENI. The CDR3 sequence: CASSPPRGREPFYEQYF. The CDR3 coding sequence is TGTGCCAGCTCACCTCCCCGAGGGCGGGAGCCTTTCTACGAGCAGTACTTC.

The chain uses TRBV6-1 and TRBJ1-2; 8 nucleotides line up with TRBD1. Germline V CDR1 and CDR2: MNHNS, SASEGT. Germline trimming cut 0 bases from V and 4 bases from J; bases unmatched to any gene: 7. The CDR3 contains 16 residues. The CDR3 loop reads CASSEAFSGTGYGYTF. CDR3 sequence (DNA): TGTGCCAGCAGTGAAGCCTTCTCCGGGACAGGCTATGGCTACACCTTC.